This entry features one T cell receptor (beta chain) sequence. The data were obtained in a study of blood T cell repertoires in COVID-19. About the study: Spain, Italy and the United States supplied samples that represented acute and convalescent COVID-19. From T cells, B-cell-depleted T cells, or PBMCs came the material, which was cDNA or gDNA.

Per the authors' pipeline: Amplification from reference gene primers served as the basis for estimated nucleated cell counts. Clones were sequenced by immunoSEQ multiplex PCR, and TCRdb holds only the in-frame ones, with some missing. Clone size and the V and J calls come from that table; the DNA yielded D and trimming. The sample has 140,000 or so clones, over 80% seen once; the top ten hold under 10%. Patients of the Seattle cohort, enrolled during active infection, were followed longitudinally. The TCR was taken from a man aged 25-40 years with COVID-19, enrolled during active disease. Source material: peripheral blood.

The CDR3 DNA sequence: TGTGCCAGCAGCTGGCAGGGGGGCTCTGGAAACACCATATATTTT. Translating it yields CASSWQGGSGNTIYF. The chain employs TRBV11-2 and TRBJ1-3, with 7 bases lining up with TRBD1. The CDR3 length is 15 residues. The V and J ends lost 4 bases and 0 bases, in that order; junction bases with no gene match: 3. In germline, CDR1 is SGHAT, CDR2 FQNNGV.